The 5 T cell receptor beta chains below were found in one sample sequenced in a study of technical replicates of blood from a few donors. TCRdb's table, derived via immunoSEQ multiplex PCR, lists solely in-frame clones and lacks some. The repertoire holds approximately 69,000 clones, with around 97% as singletons. Specimen: T cells isolated from PBMCs. The receptors originated from a human donor in good health.

This chain connects TRBV10-1 to TRBJ2-3; D may be TRBD2 (5 bases). V dropped 4 bases and J dropped 0 bases, with 17 bases sitting between them. Per germline, CDR1 WNHNN and CDR2 SYGVQD (reference sequence). The CDR3 consists of 17 residues. The CDR3 nucleotides are TGCGCCAGCAGTGTTATTTCTGATAGCGTTAGCACAGATACGCAGTATTTT. It encodes CASSVISDSVSTDTQYF.

The chain employs TRBV7-8 and TRBJ2-3; the D gene is possibly TRBD1 (6 bases). Between the trimmed V and J ends, which lost 1 base and 1 base, there was a span of 15 bases. This CDR3 comprises 17 residues. Germline lookup yields CDR1 SGHVS and CDR2 FQNEAQ. In nucleotides, the CDR3 is TGTGCCAGCAGCTTAGGTCGTGGACAGTCCGGCACAGATACGCAGTATTTT. This codes for CASSLGRGQSGTDTQYF.

The table lists this clone with a few counts. The chain links TRBV13 to TRBJ1-6; D is perhaps TRBD1 (5 bases). This CDR3 is 16 amino acids long. V was clipped by 2 bases and J by 0 bases, with 8 bases between them. Germline V CDR1 and CDR2: PRHDT, FYEKMQ (reference sequence). The CDR3: CASSLQGSSYNSPLHF. The CDR3 region has the DNA TGTGCCAGCAGCTTACAGGGAAGCTCCTATAATTCACCCCTCCACTTT.

The J gene is TRBJ2-1, the V gene TRBV5-1, with TRBD2 matching 14 bases. Germline CDR1 reads SGHRS; CDR2 reads YFSETQ. The CDR3 is made up of 16 amino acids. The trim removed 4 bases at V and 5 bases at J, leaving 5 bases unmatched. DNA of the CDR3: TGCGCCAGCAGCGGCGGGACTAGCGGGAGTCACAATGAGCAGTTCTTC. The encoded protein is CASSGGTSGSHNEQFF.

This clone has a single count. This sequence joins TRBV21-1 and TRBJ2-7; whether TRBD1, the table's D call, matches the DNA was not checked. TRBV21-1 represents a pseudogene. The length of the CDR3 is 15 residues. The CDR3 DNA is TGTGCCAGCAGCAAACCAGGTATAAAATACTACGAGCAGTACTTC. Translated: CASSKPGIKYYEQYF.